The rows below give T cell receptor beta chains drawn from one sample of a study of T cells of healthy individuals. TCRdb reprocessed the 5' RACE reads with MiXCR, giving one entry per CDR3 protein. The repertoire has around 63,000 distinct CDR3 sequences, 15% to 20% of them found once; the top ten carry about 4.4%. These receptors were collected from a human donor in good health. Each CDR3 is given with its conserved first and last residue. Each record gives: J gene, D gene, clone size, V gene, CDR3 DNA, CDR3 protein. D genes are given only for firm matches. Clone size is given for some rows only: seen once, a few or many times, or a class if the clone is expanded.

TRBJ2-1	TRBD2	NA	TRBV5-6	TGTGCCAGCAGCTTGCGGCTAGCGGGGCGAAATGAGCAGTTCTTC	CASSLRLAGRNEQFF
TRBJ2-3	NA	NA	TRBV20-1	TGCAGTGCCCAAGGGACCGCGGTGAGGGGGGGTACGCAGTATTTT	CSAQGTAVRGGTQYF
TRBJ2-1	TRBD2	few	TRBV29-1	TGCAGCGCCGCCCCCTCGGGGTCTAGCGGGAACTACAATGAGCAGTTCTTC	CSAAPSGSSGNYNEQFF
TRBJ2-7	TRBD2	NA	TRBV7-2	TGTGCCAGCAGCCAGACTAGCGCGGCCTACGAGCAGTACTTC	CASSQTSAAYEQYF
TRBJ2-5	NA	many	TRBV25-1	TGTGCCAGCAGTGCCCCAACTGAGACCCAGTACTTC	CASSAPTETQYF
TRBJ1-4	NA	NA	TRBV12-3/TRBV12-4	TGTGCCAGCAGTTGGGGCAGGATTAATGAAAAACTGTTTTTT	CASSWGRINEKLFF
TRBJ2-4	NA	many	TRBV6-5	TGTGCCAGCAGCCGTGCCGGTCTAGCCAAAAACATTCAGTACTTC	CASSRAGLAKNIQYF
TRBJ2-7	NA	many	TRBV6-2/TRBV6-3	TGTGCCAGCAGACAGGGAATCGGGCAGTACTTC	CASRQGIGQYF
TRBJ2-1	NA	few	TRBV27	TGTGCCAGCAAACCCGGCTCGGGAGATGAGCAGTTCTTC	CASKPGSGDEQFF
TRBJ1-2	TRBD1	NA	TRBV7-2	TGTGCCAGCAACCGGGACAGTAACTATGGCTACACCTTC	CASNRDSNYGYTF